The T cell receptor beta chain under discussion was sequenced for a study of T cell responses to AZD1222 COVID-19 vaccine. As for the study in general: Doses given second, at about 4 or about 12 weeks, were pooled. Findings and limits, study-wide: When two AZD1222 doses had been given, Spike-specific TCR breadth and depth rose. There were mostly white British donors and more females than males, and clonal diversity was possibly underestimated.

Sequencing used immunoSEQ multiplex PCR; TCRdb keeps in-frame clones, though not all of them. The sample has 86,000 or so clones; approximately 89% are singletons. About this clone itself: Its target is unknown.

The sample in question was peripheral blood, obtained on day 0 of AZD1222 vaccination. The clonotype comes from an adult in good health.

The DNA for the CDR3 is TGTGCCAGCAGTTACTCGAGCCAGGGGCCTGACTATGGCTACACCTTC. It codes for CASSYSSQGPDYGYTF. The J gene is TRBJ1-2, the V gene TRBV6-6, with a possible D match to TRBD1 (6 bases). V lost 0 bases and J 3 bases, leaving 14 bases between the germline ends. The CDR3 contains 16 residues. Germline V CDR1 and CDR2: MNHNY, SVGAGI (reference sequence).